A single sample gave rise to the 29 T cell receptor beta chains below, sequenced in a study of shared clonotypes between healthy human individuals. Profiling relied on immunoSEQ multiplex PCR, and the TCRdb table lists in-frame clones only, not all of them. The data contain around 1.4 million clones, around 98.5% of them singletons. The sequencing input was naive CD4+ T cells sorted from blood. Described subset: CD45RA+ positively selected. The receptors were gathered from a man aged 30 to 39 in good health.

Points on this clone: An end of the junction differs from the germline gene, which may be a read error. The rearrangement joins TRBV23-1 to TRBJ2-5; TRBD1 might be the D (6 bases). TRBV23-1 is filed as an ORF, its function uncertain. The CDR3 totals 18 residues. CDR3 nucleotides: TGCGCCAGCAGTCAAAAGGACAGTCTCCCTGTCCACCAGGAGACCCAGTACTTC. Protein: CASSQKDSLPVHQETQYF.

The CDR3 region has the DNA TGTGCCAGCTCTCCCAACCCACTAGCGGTGAGCTCCTACAATGAGCAGTTCTTC. Translation gives CASSPNPLAVSSYNEQFF. V and J are TRBV18 and TRBJ2-1; 8 nucleotides agree with TRBD2. Germline CDR1 reads KGHSH; CDR2 reads LQKENI. Trimming took 6 bases from V and 0 from J; bases not matched to a gene: 13. This CDR3 is 18 amino acids long.

The chain combines TRBV7-9 with TRBJ2-2; the match to TRBD2 covers 9 bases. Germline CDR1 is SEHNR and CDR2 is FQNEAQ (reference sequence). The CDR3 runs 17 residues. J gave up 4 bases and V 2 bases, and 8 bases lay outside the gene matches. In nucleotides, the CDR3 is TGTGCCAGCAGCTTACTTGGGCGGGAGGGTCTCACCGGGGAGCTGTTTTTT. Protein: CASSLLGREGLTGELFF.

The chain recombines TRBV19 with TRBJ1-1; possible D gene TRBD1, 5 bases. CDR1 and CDR2 (germline): LNHDA, SQIVND (reference sequence). This CDR3 spans 15 amino acids. V shed 8 bases and J shed 0 bases, with 16 bases lying between them. This chain's CDR3 is CASLGFRALNTEAFF. DNA for the CDR3: TGTGCCAGTCTAGGGTTCAGGGCACTGAACACTGAAGCTTTCTTT.

The genes are TRBV9 and TRBJ2-3, with 7 bases matching TRBD2. Looked up from germline, CDR1 is SGDLS and CDR2 is YYNGEE. J lost 4 bases, V lost 0 bases, and 8 bases had no gene match. The CDR3 has 16 residues. The CDR3 here is CASSVASGMGADTQYF. CDR3 DNA sequence: TGTGCCAGCAGCGTAGCCAGCGGGATGGGGGCAGATACGCAGTATTTT.

Only one count was recorded for this clone. This CDR3 is CASSLAAPGETQYF. The CDR3 DNA reads as TGTGCCAGCAGCTTGGCTGCCCCTGGGGAGACCCAGTACTTC. The chain recombines TRBV5-6 with TRBJ2-5, with no clear D. The CDR3 runs to 14 residues. Trimming removed 0 bases at V and 5 bases at J, with 11 bases between. Per the germline V gene, CDR1 is SGHDT and CDR2 is YYEEEE.

The gene calls are TRBV5-4 and TRBJ2-1; D uncertain. The V gene lost 10 bases and the J gene lost 1 base, with 12 bases spanning the gap. CDR1 and CDR2 (germline): SGHNT, YYREEE (reference sequence). The CDR3 spans 13 residues. CDR3 DNA: TGTGCCGGTAGTAAGAAGTCCTACAATGAGCAGTTCTTC. Protein product: CAGSKKSYNEQFF.

The V call is TRBV4-1, the J call TRBJ1-4; 7 nucleotides match TRBD1. The CDR3 totals 14 residues. V dropped 3 bases and J dropped 3; count of bases not matched to a gene: 1. The germline gives CDR1 MGHRA, CDR2 YSYEKL. This CDR3 is CASSQTGSNEKLFF. In DNA form, the CDR3 reads TGCGCCAGCAGCCAGACAGGGTCTAATGAAAAACTGTTTTTT.

The CDR3 spells CASSLGGLTNTGELFF. The CDR3 DNA sequence: TGTGCCAGCAGCTTAGGGGGACTAACGAACACCGGGGAGCTGTTTTTT. The chain has TRBV7-6 and TRBJ2-2; 7 positions agree with TRBD2. V shed 1 base, J shed 0 bases, and the junction held 2 bases outside the gene matches. Germline assignment: CDR1 SGHVS and CDR2 FNYEAQ. The CDR3 has 16 amino acids.

This clone was observed once. V gene TRBV7-2 combines with J gene TRBJ2-5; 7 positions match TRBD2. The CDR3 sequence is 14 residues long. The trim removed 3 bases at V and 7 bases at J, leaving 8 bases unmatched. The germline gives CDR1 SGHTA, CDR2 FQGNSA. For the CDR3, the DNA is TGTGCCAGCAGCTTGGAGGGTTGGGGGGGGACCCAGTACTTC. Translated, it gives CASSLEGWGGTQYF.

The chain combines TRBV14 with TRBJ2-1, with 8 bases matching TRBD2. This CDR3 is built from 14 residues. V lost 10 bases to trimming and J lost 2 bases; unmatched junction nucleotides: 7. CDR1 and CDR2 from the germline V gene are SGHDN and FVKESK. The CDR3 sequence is CATRSGGAYNEQFF. CDR3 nucleotide sequence: TGTGCCACCCGATCCGGGGGGGCCTACAATGAGCAGTTCTTC.

The V and J genes are TRBV29-1 and TRBJ1-1, with 8 bases that match TRBD1. Germline V gene sequence: CDR1 SQVTM, CDR2 ANQGSEA. This CDR3 has 16 amino acids. V lost 4 bases to trimming and J lost 0 bases; unmatched junction nucleotides: 10. CDR3 loop: CSVGQGALGLNTEAFF. CDR3 coding DNA: TGCAGCGTTGGGCAGGGGGCCCTGGGGCTGAACACTGAAGCTTTCTTT.

This clone is a singleton in its sample. The chain uses TRBV7-8 and TRBJ2-7, with a weak D call TRBD2 (5 bases). The CDR3 covers 13 residues. Per the germline V gene, CDR1 is SGHVS and CDR2 is FQNEAQ. The germline V and J ends were trimmed by 5 bases and 2 bases, with 10 bases remaining between them. The CDR3 DNA sequence: TGTGCCAGCAGCCTGACCGGGACCTACGAGCAGTACTTC. Encoded protein: CASSLTGTYEQYF.

The chain is built from TRBV2 and TRBJ1-4; D is unclear. This CDR3 comprises 14 residues. CDR1 and CDR2 from the germline V gene are SNHLY and FYNNEI. The germline V and J ends were trimmed by 10 bases and 7 bases, with 19 bases remaining between them. The CDR3 coding sequence is TGTGCCACCTCCTGGCGACGCGTCGGTGAAAAACTGTTTTTT. Its translation is CATSWRRVGEKLFF.

Note on this clone: Different DNA sequences within this sample yield the same CDR3. J is TRBJ2-7 and V is TRBV5-1; D ambiguous. CDR1 and CDR2 from the germline V gene are SGHRS and YFSETQ. V was shortened by 3 bases and J by 2 bases, with 12 bases between the two germline ends. CDR3 length: 14 residues. In DNA form, the CDR3 reads TGCGCCAGCAGCTCCGGCCAAGGTACCTACGAGCAGTACTTC. It translates to CASSSGQGTYEQYF.

This clone occurred once. At one of its ends the junction is not consistent with the germline gene, which may arise from a read error. The chain combines TRBV29-1 with TRBJ2-3, with D hard to call. CDR1 SQVTM and CDR2 ANQGSEA come from the germline V gene. There are 12 residues in the CDR3. Written as DNA, the CDR3 is TGCAGCGTTGAAGATCCGGACCATCGGCAGCTTTTT. Its protein is CSVEDPDHRQLF.

The chain recombines TRBV12-5 with TRBJ2-5; 7 bases agree with TRBD1. Unmatched junction bases numbered 7, after V lost 5 bases and J lost 4 bases. Per germline, CDR1 LGHNT and CDR2 FRNRAP. There are 14 residues in the CDR3. CDR3 amino acids: CASGPGTAIETQYF. The CDR3 nucleotides read TGTGCTAGTGGTCCCGGGACAGCAATAGAGACCCAGTACTTC. Variable domain in full (rest from reference TRBV12-5 and TRBJ2-5): DARVTQTPRHKVTEMGQEVTMRCQPILGHNTVFWYRQTMMQGLELLAYFRNRAPLDDSGMPKDRFSAEMPDATLATLKIQPSEPRDSAVYFCASGPGTAIETQYFGPGTRLLVL.

The chain recombines TRBV7-2 with TRBJ1-1, with TRBD1 as a possible D gene (5 bases). Germline CDR1 reads SGHTA; CDR2 reads FQGNSA. The CDR3 has 15 residues. V gave up 3 bases and J gave up 5 bases, with 16 bases separating them. For the CDR3, the DNA is TGTGCCAGCAGCTTCTTCATCATGCGGGGGACTGAAGCTTTCTTT. Translation: CASSFFIMRGTEAFF. Full variable domain (outside the CDR3, taken from reference TRBV7-2 and TRBJ1-1): GAGVSQSPSNKVTEKGKDVELRCDPISGHTALYWYRQSLGQGLEFLIYFQGNSAPDKSGLPSDRFSAERTGGSVSTLTIQRTQQEDSAVYLCASSFFIMRGTEAFFGQGTRLTVV.

The rearrangement uses TRBV6-1 and TRBJ2-7; D ambiguous. The length of the CDR3 is 15 residues. The V gene's germline CDR1 is MNHNS and CDR2 SASEGT. V was shortened by 2 bases and J by 2 bases, with 13 bases between the two germline ends. CDR3 sequence reads: CASSESFPPTYEQYF. Here the CDR3 DNA reads TGTGCCAGCAGTGAATCGTTCCCCCCTACCTACGAGCAGTACTTC.

This clone was recorded only once. V gene TRBV10-2 combines with J gene TRBJ1-3; the D gene is possibly TRBD1 (6 bases). Per germline, CDR1 WSHSY and CDR2 SAAADI. The CDR3 runs to 15 residues. The V end lost 2 bases, the J end lost 2 bases, and 10 bases lay between the germline ends. The CDR3 DNA reads as TGCGCCAGCAGTGAGACAGGGCTTACTGGAAACACCATATATTTT. It translates to CASSETGLTGNTIYF.

The chain recombines TRBV12-5 with TRBJ2-6; 8 positions agree with TRBD1. Per germline, CDR1 LGHNT and CDR2 FRNRAP. This CDR3 comprises 16 residues. Trimming removed 6 bases from V and 0 bases from J; junction bases left unmatched: 4. CDR3 residues: CASGTDRGSGANVLTF. As DNA, the CDR3 is TGTGCTAGTGGAACAGACAGGGGCTCTGGGGCCAACGTCCTGACTTTC.

This chain links TRBV5-5 with TRBJ2-7; D gene ambiguous. Trimming cost V 1 base and J 5 bases, with 4 bases left between them. Per the germline V gene, CDR1 is SGHKS and CDR2 is YYEKEE (reference sequence). CDR3 length equals 11 residues. CDR3 coding DNA: TGTGCCAGCAGCTTGAGCCACGAGCAGTACTTC. Encoded protein: CASSLSHEQYF.

The chain combines TRBV12-5 with TRBJ1-3; weak D call: TRBD1 (6 bases). The V end was cut by 6 bases, the J end by 4 bases, with 10 bases between. The CDR3 has 13 residues. Germline CDR1 LGHNT, CDR2 FRNRAP. The CDR3 is CASGPTGGNTIYF. In nucleotides, the CDR3 is TGTGCTAGTGGACCAACAGGGGGAAACACCATATATTTT. Filled out from reference TRBV12-5 and TRBJ1-3, the complete variable domain reads DARVTQTPRHKVTEMGQEVTMRCQPILGHNTVFWYRQTMMQGLELLAYFRNRAPLDDSGMPKDRFSAEMPDATLATLKIQPSEPRDSAVYFCASGPTGGNTIYFGEGSWLTVV.

This clone was seen only once. The CDR3 region is CASSEVRGVVNQPQHF. The CDR3 nucleotides are TGTGCCAGCAGTGAAGTGAGGGGAGTTGTGAATCAGCCCCAGCATTTT. J is TRBJ1-5 and V is TRBV6-1, with a tentative D call TRBD1 (5 bases). Germline V lookup: CDR1 MNHNS, CDR2 SASEGT. V was shortened by 1 base and J by 4 bases, with 14 bases between the two germline ends. The CDR3 runs 16 residues.

The CDR3 here is CASSGDSWETQYF. The CDR3 bases are TGTGCCAGCAGTGGGGACAGCTGGGAGACCCAGTACTTC. The V gene is TRBV6-5, the J gene TRBJ2-5; 7 bases align to TRBD1. CDR1 is MNHEY and CDR2 is SVGAGI in the germline V gene. J lost 5 bases, V lost 5 bases, and 5 bases had no gene match. CDR3 length equals 13 residues.

With regard to this clone: One end of the junction fails to match germline, which may point to a read error. The genes are TRBV29-1 and TRBJ1-2, with 8 bases matching TRBD1. The CDR3 consists of 10 residues. Germline V lookup: CDR1 SQVTM, CDR2 ANQGSEA. CDR3 residues: CSVDRGPTSF. The DNA for the CDR3 is TGCAGCGTCGACAGGGGCCCCACTAGCTTC.

The V call is TRBV15, the J call TRBJ2-1; 9 nucleotides agree with TRBD1. CDR1 LNHNV and CDR2 YYDKDF come from the germline V gene (reference sequence). The CDR3 runs 17 residues. The junction had 11 bases not matched to a gene; V was cut back by 3 bases and J by 5 bases. The CDR3 protein is CATSSRGTGGVNNEQFF. The DNA of the CDR3 is TGTGCCACCAGCAGCCGGGGCACAGGGGGCGTGAACAATGAGCAGTTCTTC. The variable domain in full, completed from reference TRBV15 and TRBJ2-1, reads DAMVIQNPRYQVTQFGKPVTLSCSQTLNHNVMYWYQQKSSQAPKLLFHYYDKDFNNEADTPDNFQSRRPNTSFCFLDIRSPGLGDTAMYLCATSSRGTGGVNNEQFFGPGTRLTVL.

The J gene is TRBJ2-7, the V gene TRBV18, with D perhaps assigned TRBD1 or TRBD2 (6 bases each). CDR3 length: 14 residues. The ends were cut back, 5 bases at V and 3 bases at J, with 14 bases in the middle. Germline V gene sequence: CDR1 KGHSH, CDR2 LQKENI. CDR3 loop: CASSGRGGLYEQYF. The CDR3 DNA reads TGTGCCAGCTCAGGAAGAGGGGGGCTCTACGAGCAGTACTTC.

The chain carries TRBV9 and TRBJ2-5; D perhaps matches TRBD1 (6 bases). Trimming left V 4 bases short and J 2 bases short, with 18 bases between. The V gene's germline CDR1 is SGDLS and CDR2 YYNGEE. The CDR3 contains 16 residues. In DNA, the CDR3 is TGTGCCAGCAGCACCCCGGGACGCCAGGGGCAAGAGACCCAGTACTTC. Encoded protein: CASSTPGRQGQETQYF.